What follows are 24 T cell receptor beta chains derived from one specimen sequenced in a study of blood T cell repertoires in COVID-19. Here immunoSEQ multiplex PCR was the method, and the copy in TCRdb shows in-frame clones only, minus some. The profile shows 470,000 or so clones, roughly 88% of them singletons. Sequences were obtained from peripheral blood. The receptors were gathered from a human donor in a cohort sampled during active COVID-19.

The chain joins TRBV18 to TRBJ2-2; a weak D match, TRBD2 (5 bases). This CDR3 comprises 17 residues. V shed 3 bases and J shed 0 bases, with 14 bases lying between them. Per the germline V gene, CDR1 is KGHSH and CDR2 is LQKENI. The CDR3 loop is CASSPATGISNTGELFF. DNA of the CDR3: TGTGCCAGCTCACCTGCCACCGGGATATCGAACACCGGGGAGCTGTTTTTT.

This sequence joins TRBV5-1 and TRBJ2-2, with TRBD2 as a possible D gene (7 bases). With 5 bases removed from V and 4 bases from J, the gap between germline ends came to 24 bases. CDR3 length: 18 residues. CDR1 and CDR2 (germline): SGHRS, YFSETQ. CDR3 sequence: CASRVVEGGAIPTGELFF. The CDR3 DNA is TGCGCCAGCAGAGTCGTCGAAGGGGGGGCAATCCCCACCGGGGAGCTGTTTTTT.

The chain recombines TRBV2 with TRBJ2-1; 7 bases line up with TRBD2. This CDR3 comprises 17 residues. Germline-derived CDR1 and CDR2 are SNHLY and FYNNEI. Trimming cost V 0 bases and J 10 bases; bases outside gene matches: 15. The CDR3 DNA follows: TGTGCCAGCAGTGAAGCCCGGCTCATGGCGGGAGTAAACGAGCAGTTCTTC. As protein: CASSEARLMAGVNEQFF.

This chain links TRBV6-2 or TRBV6-3 with TRBJ2-7; 8 nucleotides line up with TRBD2. The CDR3 loop spans 14 amino acids. J was trimmed by 4 bases and V by 2 bases; bases with no gene match: 4. Germline assignment: CDR1 MNHEY and CDR2 SVGEGT. Here the CDR3 reads CASSYSGRSYEQYF. The CDR3, as DNA: TGTGCCAGCAGTTACAGCGGGAGATCTTACGAGCAGTACTTC.

The chain has TRBV7-9 and TRBJ2-5; tentatively, D is TRBD1 (5 bases). Trimming shortened V by 3 bases and J by 7 bases, and 6 bases separated the two germline ends. Germline-derived CDR1 and CDR2 are SEHNR and FQNEAQ (reference sequence). The CDR3 runs 11 residues. DNA for the CDR3: TGTGCCAGCAGCTTCACAGGGACCCAGTACTTC. This encodes CASSFTGTQYF. Full variable domain (missing parts from reference TRBV7-9 and TRBJ2-5): DTGVSQNPRHKITKRGQNVTFRCDPISEHNRLYWYRQTLGQGPEFLTYFQNEAQLEKSRLLSDRFSAERPKGSFSTLEIQRTEQGDSAMYLCASSFTGTQYFGPGTRLLVL.

This sequence joins TRBV25-1 and TRBJ2-7; 10 nucleotides align to TRBD2. Trimming removed 5 bases from V and 1 base from J; junction bases left unmatched: 2. There are 14 residues in the CDR3. The germline gives CDR1 MGHDK, CDR2 SYGVNS. As DNA, the CDR3 is TGTGCCAGCAGTAGGACTAGCGGTTCCTACGAGCAGTACTTC. It specifies CASSRTSGSYEQYF.

V is TRBV28 and J is TRBJ1-5; D is perhaps TRBD1 (6 bases). The V gene lost 2 bases and the J gene lost 9 bases, with 14 bases spanning the gap. Per the germline V gene, CDR1 is MDHEN and CDR2 is SYDVKM. The CDR3 extends over 14 amino acids. In nucleotides, the CDR3 is TGTGCCAGCAGTTTAGCAGGGGAGGGTCTGCCCCAGCATTTT. Its translation is CASSLAGEGLPQHF.

The rearrangement uses TRBV30 and TRBJ1-1, with D perhaps TRBD1 (6 bases). This CDR3 has 14 residues. V lost 7 bases to trimming and J lost 1 base, with 16 bases between them. CDR1 is GTSNPN, CDR2 SVGIG, per germline (reference sequence). CDR3 residues: CASPGHSSNTEAFF. CDR3 DNA sequence: TGTGCCTCGCCGGGACACTCATCGAACACTGAAGCTTTCTTT.

This rearrangement joins TRBV30 to TRBJ2-3; TRBD2 agrees at 9 bases. From germline, CDR1 is GTSNPN and CDR2 SVGIG (reference sequence). The CDR3 covers 14 residues. Unmatched junction bases numbered 1, after V lost 2 bases and J lost 1 base. CDR3: CAWSRTSGTDTQYF. As DNA, the CDR3 is TGTGCCTGGAGTCGGACTAGCGGCACAGATACGCAGTATTTT. The full variable domain, its missing parts supplied by reference TRBV30 and TRBJ2-3, is SQTIHQWPATLVQPVGSPLSLECTVEGTSNPNLYWYRQAAGRGLQLLFYSVGIGQISSEVPQNLSASRPQDRQFILSSKKLLLSDSGFYLCAWSRTSGTDTQYFGPGTRLTVL.

This rearrangement joins TRBV5-6 to TRBJ2-7; 7 nucleotides line up with TRBD1. The V and J ends lost 7 bases and 4 bases, in that order; junction bases with no gene match: 8. CDR1 and CDR2 from the germline V gene are SGHDT and YYEEEE. The CDR3 sequence is 13 residues long. The CDR3 loop is CASAYRGLYEQYF. The CDR3 nucleotides read TGTGCCAGCGCATACAGGGGTTTATACGAGCAGTACTTC.

This CDR3 reads CASSLDGTGEVGEKLFF. The DNA of the CDR3 is TGCGCCAGCAGCTTGGATGGGACAGGGGAGGTCGGTGAAAAACTGTTTTTT. The chain recombines TRBV5-1 with TRBJ1-4; 10 bases are shared with TRBD1. This CDR3 region has 17 residues. From germline, CDR1 is SGHRS and CDR2 YFSETQ. V lost 0 bases and J lost 7; bases outside the gene matches: 9. Variable domain in full (rest from reference TRBV5-1 and TRBJ1-4): KAGVTQTPRYLIKTRGQQVTLSCSPISGHRSVSWYQQTPGQGLQFLFEYFSETQRNKGNFPGRFSGRQFSNSRSEMNVSTLELGDSALYLCASSLDGTGEVGEKLFFGSGTQLSVL.

The DNA for the CDR3 is TGCGCCAGCAGCTTGCGGGGGGGCAGCACCCAAGAGACCCAGTACTTC. Its protein product is CASSLRGGSTQETQYF. The chain uses TRBV5-1 and TRBJ2-5, with 8 bases fitting TRBD2. Germline assignment: CDR1 SGHRS and CDR2 YFSETQ. This CDR3 spans 16 amino acids. The V segment lost 1 base and the J segment 1 base; nucleotides outside the gene matches: 6.

This sequence joins TRBV18 and TRBJ1-2; D uncertain. This CDR3 region has 14 residues. Trimming removed 3 bases at V and 1 base at J, with 9 bases between. Germline V gives CDR1 KGHSH, CDR2 LQKENI. CDR3 region: CASSPSTGNYGYTF. DNA of the CDR3: TGTGCCAGCTCACCTTCGACTGGTAACTATGGCTACACCTTC.

The chain employs TRBV5-1 and TRBJ1-2; possibly TRBD1 for D (6 bases). Looked up from germline, CDR1 is SGHRS and CDR2 is YFSETQ. This CDR3 has 14 amino acids. The V end was cut by 4 bases, the J end by 2 bases, with 12 bases between. The CDR3 here is CASSGGRVNYGYTF. The CDR3 DNA reads TGCGCCAGCAGCGGGGGCCGGGTGAACTATGGCTACACCTTC.

The chain joins TRBV11-1 to TRBJ2-3, with no clear D. Deletions cut 6 bases from V and 1 base from J, with 17 bases between. The V gene's germline CDR1 is SGHAT and CDR2 FQDESV (reference sequence). The CDR3 is made up of 16 amino acids. CDR3 loop: CASSSSLGAGTDTQYF. The CDR3 coding sequence is TGTGCCAGCAGTTCCTCGCTAGGCGCCGGCACAGATACGCAGTATTTT.

The chain has TRBV7-6 and TRBJ1-1; D is unresolved. The CDR3 runs 13 residues. The V gene lost 5 bases and the J gene lost 4 bases, with 11 bases spanning the gap. The germline CDR1 and CDR2 sequences are SGHVS and FNYEAQ. The DNA of the CDR3 is TGTGCCAGCAGCCAGATCGGGGTCACTGAAGCTTTCTTT. This encodes CASSQIGVTEAFF.

The chain combines TRBV7-8 with TRBJ2-5; possible D gene TRBD1, 5 bases. This CDR3 comprises 15 residues. Between the trimmed V and J ends, which lost 7 bases and 4 bases, there was a span of 19 bases. The V gene's germline CDR1 is SGHVS and CDR2 FQNEAQ. The CDR3 spells CASTLTPGIVETQYF. CDR3 nucleotides: TGTGCCAGCACCCTAACCCCAGGGATTGTAGAGACCCAGTACTTC.

This clone was detected only once. The chain recombines TRBV12-5 with TRBJ1-1; D might be TRBD1 (5 bases). The ends were cut back, 0 bases at V and 0 bases at J, with 11 bases in the middle. The CDR3 runs to 16 residues. Germline V CDR1 and CDR2: LGHNT, FRNRAP. The CDR3 DNA reads as TGTGCTAGTGGTTTGGTACCGGGGGGGTTGAACACTGAAGCTTTCTTT. Encoded protein: CASGLVPGGLNTEAFF.

Concerning this clone: Additional DNA sequences in this sample encode the identical CDR3. The chain couples TRBV20-1 to TRBJ2-7; D is ambiguous. Trimming stripped 2 bases from V and 4 bases from J, with 6 bases between. The length of the CDR3 is 11 residues. Per germline, CDR1 DFQATT and CDR2 SNEGSKA (reference sequence). CDR3 protein: CSARRGYEQYF. In nucleotides, the CDR3 is TGCAGTGCTAGACGCGGTTACGAGCAGTACTTC.

The CDR3 spells CASSPPASGREEQFF. In nucleotides, the CDR3 is TGTGCCAGCAGCCCCCCGGCTAGCGGGAGGGAGGAGCAGTTCTTC. This chain uses TRBV7-3 with TRBJ2-1; 12 nucleotides agree with TRBD2. The CDR3 has 15 residues. V shed 5 bases, J shed 10 bases, and the junction held 9 bases outside the gene matches. From germline, CDR1 is SGHTA and CDR2 FQGTGA.

The CDR3 is CASSLEPDSSYEQYF. The CDR3 nucleotides are TGTGCCAGCAGCTTGGAGCCGGACAGCTCCTACGAGCAGTACTTC. The chain carries TRBV5-4 and TRBJ2-7; D is possibly TRBD1 (6 bases). Germline V gives CDR1 SGHNT, CDR2 YYREEE (reference sequence). The CDR3 extends over 15 amino acids. Deletions cut 0 bases from V and 0 bases from J, with 10 bases between.

The chain uses TRBV20-1 and TRBJ2-3; no definite D call. Germline loops: CDR1 DFQATT, CDR2 SNEGSKA (reference sequence). Trimming took 3 bases from V and 3 from J, leaving 4 bases between them. The CDR3 has 11 amino acids. CDR3 nucleotides: TGCAGTGCTAGGAGGACAGATACGCAGTATTTT. Its translation is CSARRTDTQYF.

There are many counts of this clone. The gene calls are TRBV12-3 or TRBV12-4 and TRBJ1-1; possible D gene TRBD1, 5 bases. The CDR3 contains 11 residues. V was shortened by 1 base and J by 11 bases, with 8 bases between the two germline ends. The CDR3 loop reads CASSLGGGAFF. CDR3 in DNA: TGTGCCAGCAGTTTAGGTGGGGGGGCTTTCTTT.

The chain combines TRBV4-3 with TRBJ2-2; no clear D. The CDR3 extends over 16 amino acids. The germline V and J ends were trimmed by 3 bases and 3 bases, with 14 bases remaining between them. CDR1 LGHNA and CDR2 YSLEER come from the germline V gene. CDR3 region: CASSHSTIPDTGELFF. In nucleotides, the CDR3 is TGCGCCAGCAGCCATAGTACGATACCCGACACCGGGGAGCTGTTTTTT.